This T cell receptor (beta chain) was found in a study of blood T cells in healthy people across ages. Sample-barcoded 5' priming and a J-beta primer mix drove a second PCR of roughly 7 to 11 cycles. Every cDNA molecule carried a tag from a template-switch adaptor bearing 12 random nucleotides. TCRdb called the 5' RACE reads again in MiXCR, with one record for every CDR3 protein. The sample gives approximately 1.5 million distinct CDR3 sequences, roughly 43% of which show up once; roughly 3.7% is in the top ten. Isolation recovered at least 7 million PBMCs from every sample. In this sample, this clonotype turned up once. One end of the junction fails to match germline, which may point to a read error. The length of the CDR3 is 15 residues. Germline V lookup: CDR1 SSHAT, CDR2 FNYEAQ (reference sequence).

This chain connects TRBV7-7 to TRBJ2-5; 7 nucleotides align to TRBD1. This receptor was taken from a woman aged 18-30 years in good health. The specimen sequenced was blood. CDR3 residues: CASSRDRDSYNEQYF. The CDR3 bases are TGTGCTAGCAGCCGTGACCGGGACAGTTACAATGAGCAGTACTTC.